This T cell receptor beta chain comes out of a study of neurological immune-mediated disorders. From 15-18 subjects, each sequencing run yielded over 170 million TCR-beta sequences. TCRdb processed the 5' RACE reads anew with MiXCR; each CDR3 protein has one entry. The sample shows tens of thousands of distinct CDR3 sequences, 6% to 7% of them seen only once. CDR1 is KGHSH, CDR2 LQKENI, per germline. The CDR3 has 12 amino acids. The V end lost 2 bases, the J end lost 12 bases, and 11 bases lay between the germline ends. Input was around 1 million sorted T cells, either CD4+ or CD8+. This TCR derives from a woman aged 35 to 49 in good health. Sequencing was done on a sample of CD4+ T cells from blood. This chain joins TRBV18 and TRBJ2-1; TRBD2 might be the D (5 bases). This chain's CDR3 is CASSPGPRGQFF. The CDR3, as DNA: TGTGCCAGCTCACCAGGTCCCCGGGGGCAGTTCTTC.